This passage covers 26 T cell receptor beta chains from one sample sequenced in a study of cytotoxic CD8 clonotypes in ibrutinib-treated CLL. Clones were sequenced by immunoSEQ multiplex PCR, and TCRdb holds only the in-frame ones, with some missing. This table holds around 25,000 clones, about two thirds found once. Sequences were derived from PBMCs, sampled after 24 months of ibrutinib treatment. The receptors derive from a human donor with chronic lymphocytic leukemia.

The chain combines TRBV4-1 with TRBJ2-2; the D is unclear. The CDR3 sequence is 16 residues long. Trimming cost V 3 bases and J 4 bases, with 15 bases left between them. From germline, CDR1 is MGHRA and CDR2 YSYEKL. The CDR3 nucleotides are TGCGCCAGCAGCCAGGCACCCCGGAGTATCACCGGGGAGCTGTTTTTT. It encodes CASSQAPRSITGELFF.

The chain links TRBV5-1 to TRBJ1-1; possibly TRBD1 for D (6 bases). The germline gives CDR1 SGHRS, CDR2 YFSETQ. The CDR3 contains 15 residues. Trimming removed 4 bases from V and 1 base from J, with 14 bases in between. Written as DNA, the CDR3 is TGCGCCAGCAGCGTTAGGACAGCACCGAACACTGAAGCTTTCTTT. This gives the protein CASSVRTAPNTEAFF.

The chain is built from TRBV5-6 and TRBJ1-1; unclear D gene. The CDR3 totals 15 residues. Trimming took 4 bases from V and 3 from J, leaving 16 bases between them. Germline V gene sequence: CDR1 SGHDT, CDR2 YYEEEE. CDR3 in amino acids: CASSHPPGSYTEAFF. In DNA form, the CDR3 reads TGTGCCAGCAGCCACCCTCCGGGTTCATACACTGAAGCTTTCTTT.

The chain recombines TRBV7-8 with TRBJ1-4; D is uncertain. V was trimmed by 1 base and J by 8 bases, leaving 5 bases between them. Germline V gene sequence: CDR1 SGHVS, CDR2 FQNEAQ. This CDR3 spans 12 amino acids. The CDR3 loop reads CASSLGREKLFF. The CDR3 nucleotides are TGTGCCAGCAGCTTAGGCCGGGAAAAACTGTTTTTT.

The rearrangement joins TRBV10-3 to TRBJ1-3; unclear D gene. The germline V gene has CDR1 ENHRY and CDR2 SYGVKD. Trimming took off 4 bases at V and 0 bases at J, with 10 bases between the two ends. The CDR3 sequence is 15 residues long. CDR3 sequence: CAISGWVSSGNTIYF. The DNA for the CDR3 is TGTGCCATCAGTGGGTGGGTTTCCTCTGGAAACACCATATATTTT.

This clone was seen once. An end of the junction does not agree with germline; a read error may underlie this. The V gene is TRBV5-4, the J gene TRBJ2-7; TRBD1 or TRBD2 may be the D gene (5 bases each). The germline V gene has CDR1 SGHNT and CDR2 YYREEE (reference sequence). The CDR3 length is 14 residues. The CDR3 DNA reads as TGTGTCAGCAGCTCCCGGGGCAGCCCTCTCGAGCAGTACTTC. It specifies CVSSSRGSPLEQYF.

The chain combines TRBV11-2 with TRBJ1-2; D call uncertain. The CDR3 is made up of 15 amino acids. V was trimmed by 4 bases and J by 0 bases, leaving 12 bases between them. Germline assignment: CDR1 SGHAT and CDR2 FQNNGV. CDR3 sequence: CASSSRVQANYGYTF. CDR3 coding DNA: TGTGCCAGCAGCTCACGGGTTCAAGCTAACTATGGCTACACCTTC.

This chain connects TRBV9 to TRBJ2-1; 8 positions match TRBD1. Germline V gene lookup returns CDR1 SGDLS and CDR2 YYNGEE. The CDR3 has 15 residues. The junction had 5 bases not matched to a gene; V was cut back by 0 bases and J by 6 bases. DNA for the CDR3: TGTGCCAGCAGCGTAGAGGGACAGGCTGCCAATGAGCAGTTCTTC. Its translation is CASSVEGQAANEQFF.

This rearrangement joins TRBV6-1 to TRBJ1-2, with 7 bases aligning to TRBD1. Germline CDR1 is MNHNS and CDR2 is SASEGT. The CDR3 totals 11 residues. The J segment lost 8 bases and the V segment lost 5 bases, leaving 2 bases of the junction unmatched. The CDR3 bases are TGTGCCAGCAGTAACAGGGGCGGCTACACCTTC. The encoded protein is CASSNRGGYTF.

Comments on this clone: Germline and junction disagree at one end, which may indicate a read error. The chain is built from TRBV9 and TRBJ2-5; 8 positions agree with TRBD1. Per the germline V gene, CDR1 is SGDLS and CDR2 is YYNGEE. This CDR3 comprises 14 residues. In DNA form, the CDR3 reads TGTGCCAGCAGCGTAGGGGGGACAGGCCCAACCCACTACTTC. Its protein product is CASSVGGTGPTHYF.

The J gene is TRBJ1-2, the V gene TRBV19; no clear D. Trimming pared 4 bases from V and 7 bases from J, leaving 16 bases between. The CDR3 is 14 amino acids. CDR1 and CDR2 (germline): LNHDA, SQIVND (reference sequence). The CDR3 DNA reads TGTGCCAGTAGTACCCCGGCTGGGGTGGGTGGCTACACCTTC. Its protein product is CASSTPAGVGGYTF.

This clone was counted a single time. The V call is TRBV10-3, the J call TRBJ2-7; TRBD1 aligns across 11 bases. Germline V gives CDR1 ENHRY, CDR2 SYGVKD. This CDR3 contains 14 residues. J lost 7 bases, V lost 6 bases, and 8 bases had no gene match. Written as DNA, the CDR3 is TGTGCCATCAGGGCGGGACAGGGGGGGGGAGAGCAGTACTTC. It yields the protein CAIRAGQGGGEQYF.

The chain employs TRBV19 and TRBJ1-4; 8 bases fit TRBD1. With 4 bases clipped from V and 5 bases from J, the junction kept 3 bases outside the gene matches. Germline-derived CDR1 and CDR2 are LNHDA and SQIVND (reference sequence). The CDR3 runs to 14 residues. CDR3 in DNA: TGTGCCAGTAGTACAACAGGGGGAAATGAAAAACTGTTTTTT. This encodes CASSTTGGNEKLFF.

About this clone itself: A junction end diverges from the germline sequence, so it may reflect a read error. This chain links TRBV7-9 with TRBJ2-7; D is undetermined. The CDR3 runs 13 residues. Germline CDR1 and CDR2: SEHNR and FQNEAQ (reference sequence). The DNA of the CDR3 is TGTGCCAGCAGCCTTCGACACACCGGGTCTCCCCGCTTC. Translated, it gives CASSLRHTGSPRF.

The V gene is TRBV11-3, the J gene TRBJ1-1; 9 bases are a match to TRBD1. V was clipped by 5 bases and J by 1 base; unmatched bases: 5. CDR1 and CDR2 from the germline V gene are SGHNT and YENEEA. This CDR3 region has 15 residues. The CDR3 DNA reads TGTGCCAGCAGCCCAGGGGGACAGGGGAACACTGAAGCTTTCTTT. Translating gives CASSPGGQGNTEAFF.

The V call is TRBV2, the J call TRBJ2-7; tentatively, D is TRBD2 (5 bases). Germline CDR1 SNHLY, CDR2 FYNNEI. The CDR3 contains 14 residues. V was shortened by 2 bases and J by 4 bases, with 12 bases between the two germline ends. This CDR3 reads CASSELIEGYEQYF. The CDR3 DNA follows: TGTGCCAGCAGTGAACTGATTGAGGGATACGAGCAGTACTTC.

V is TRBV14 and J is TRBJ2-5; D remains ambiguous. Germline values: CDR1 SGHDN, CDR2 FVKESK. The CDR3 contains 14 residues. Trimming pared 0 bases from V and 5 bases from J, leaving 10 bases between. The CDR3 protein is CASSQDLTWETQYF. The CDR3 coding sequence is TGTGCCAGCAGCCAAGATCTGACCTGGGAGACCCAGTACTTC.

The CDR3 nucleotides read TGTGCCAGCAGCTTGGGACAGGGGGCTATCGAGCAGTACTTC. Protein: CASSLGQGAIEQYF. This rearrangement joins TRBV5-4 to TRBJ2-7; TRBD1 aligns across 10 bases. The junction had 3 bases not matched to a gene; V was cut back by 0 bases and J by 6 bases. The CDR3 covers 14 residues. CDR1 SGHNT and CDR2 YYREEE come from the germline V gene (reference sequence).

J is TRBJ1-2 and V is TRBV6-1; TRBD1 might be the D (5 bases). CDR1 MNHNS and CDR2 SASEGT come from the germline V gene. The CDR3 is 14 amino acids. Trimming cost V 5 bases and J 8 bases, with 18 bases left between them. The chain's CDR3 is CASSPSQGSTGYTF. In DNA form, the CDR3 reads TGTGCCAGCAGTCCAAGCCAGGGATCGACGGGCTACACCTTC.

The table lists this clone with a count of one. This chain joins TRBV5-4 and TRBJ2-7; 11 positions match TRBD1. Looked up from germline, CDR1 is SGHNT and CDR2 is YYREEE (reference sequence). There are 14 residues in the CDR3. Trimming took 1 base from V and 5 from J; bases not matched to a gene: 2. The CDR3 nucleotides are TGTGCCAGCAGCTTGATGGGACAGGGGGACGAGCAGTACTTC. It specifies CASSLMGQGDEQYF.

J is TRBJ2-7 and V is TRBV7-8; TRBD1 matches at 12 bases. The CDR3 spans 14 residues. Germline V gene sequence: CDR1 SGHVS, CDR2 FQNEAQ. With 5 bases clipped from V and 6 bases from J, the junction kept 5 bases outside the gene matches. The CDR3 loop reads CASSPRDRGLEQYF. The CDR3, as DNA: TGTGCCAGCAGCCCCCGGGACAGGGGGCTCGAGCAGTACTTC.

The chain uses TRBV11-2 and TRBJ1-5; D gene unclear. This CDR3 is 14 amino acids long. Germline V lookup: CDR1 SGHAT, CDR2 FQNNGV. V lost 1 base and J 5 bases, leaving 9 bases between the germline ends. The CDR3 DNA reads TGTGCCAGCAGCTTAGGAACAGTTCATCAGCCCCAGCATTTT. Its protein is CASSLGTVHQPQHF.

CDR3 nucleotide sequence: TGTGCCAGCAGCCAGGGGATGAACACTGAAGCTTTCTTT. Translated, it gives CASSQGMNTEAFF. The chain is built from TRBV7-6 and TRBJ1-1; the D gene is possibly TRBD1 (6 bases). CDR3 length: 13 residues. Deletions cut 5 bases from V and 0 bases from J, with 7 bases between. Per the germline V gene, CDR1 is SGHVS and CDR2 is FNYEAQ.

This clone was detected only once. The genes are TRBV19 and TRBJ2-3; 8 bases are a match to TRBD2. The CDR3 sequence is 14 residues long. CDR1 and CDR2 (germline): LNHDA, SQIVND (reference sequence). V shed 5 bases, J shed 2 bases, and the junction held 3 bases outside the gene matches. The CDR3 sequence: CASSWRGDTDTQYF. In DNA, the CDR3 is TGTGCCAGTAGTTGGCGGGGGGACACAGATACGCAGTATTTT. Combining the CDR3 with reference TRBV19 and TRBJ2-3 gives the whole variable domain DGGITQSPKYLFRKEGQNVTLSCEQNLNHDAMYWYRQDPGQGLRLIYYSQIVNDFQKGDIAEGYSVSREKKESFPLTVTSAQKNPTAFYLCASSWRGDTDTQYFGPGTRLTVL.

The CDR3 DNA reads TGTGCCAGCAGCCAAGATCCGAGGGGCGGCTACACCTTC. Translation gives CASSQDPRGGYTF. This sequence joins TRBV4-2 and TRBJ1-2; possibly TRBD1 for D (5 bases). The length of the CDR3 is 13 residues. The germline V gene encodes CDR1 LGHNA and CDR2 YNFKEQ. Trimming shortened V by 0 bases and J by 8 bases, and 10 bases separated the two germline ends.

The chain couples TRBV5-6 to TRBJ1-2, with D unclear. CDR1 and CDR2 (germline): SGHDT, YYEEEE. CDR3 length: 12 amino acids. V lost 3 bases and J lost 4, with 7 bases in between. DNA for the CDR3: TGTGCCAGCAGCTCCCCATTCTATGGCTACACCTTC. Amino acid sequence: CASSSPFYGYTF.